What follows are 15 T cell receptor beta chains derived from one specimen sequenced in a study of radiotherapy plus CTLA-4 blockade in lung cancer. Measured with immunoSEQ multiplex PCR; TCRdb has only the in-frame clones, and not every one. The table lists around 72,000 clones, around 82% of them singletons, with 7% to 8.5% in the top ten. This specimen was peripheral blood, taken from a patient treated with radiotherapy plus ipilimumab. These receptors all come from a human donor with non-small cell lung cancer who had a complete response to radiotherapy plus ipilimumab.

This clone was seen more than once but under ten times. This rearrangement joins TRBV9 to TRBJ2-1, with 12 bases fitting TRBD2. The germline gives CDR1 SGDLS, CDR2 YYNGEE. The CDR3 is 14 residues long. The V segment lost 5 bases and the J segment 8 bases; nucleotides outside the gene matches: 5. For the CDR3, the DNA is TGTGCCAGCAGACGGACTAGCGGGAAGGATGAGCAGTTCTTC. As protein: CASRRTSGKDEQFF. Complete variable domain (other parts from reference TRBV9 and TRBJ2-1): DSGVTQTPKHLITATGQRVTLRCSPRSGDLSVYWYQQSLDQGLQFLIQYYNGEERAKGNILERFSAQQFPDLHSELNLSSLELGDSALYFCASRRTSGKDEQFFGPGTRLTVL.

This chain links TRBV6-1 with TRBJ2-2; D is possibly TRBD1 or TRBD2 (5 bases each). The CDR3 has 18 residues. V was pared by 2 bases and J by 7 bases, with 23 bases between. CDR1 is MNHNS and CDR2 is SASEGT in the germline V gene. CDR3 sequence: CASSEIWGGTAYVGELFF. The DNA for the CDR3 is TGTGCCAGCAGTGAAATTTGGGGTGGGACGGCCTATGTCGGGGAGCTGTTTTTT.

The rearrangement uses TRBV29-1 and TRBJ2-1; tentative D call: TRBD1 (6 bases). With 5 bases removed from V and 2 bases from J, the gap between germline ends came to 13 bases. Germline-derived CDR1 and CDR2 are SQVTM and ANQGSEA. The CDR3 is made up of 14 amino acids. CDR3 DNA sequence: TGCAGCGTTCACCGACAGGCCCCCTACAATGAGCAGTTCTTC. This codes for CSVHRQAPYNEQFF.

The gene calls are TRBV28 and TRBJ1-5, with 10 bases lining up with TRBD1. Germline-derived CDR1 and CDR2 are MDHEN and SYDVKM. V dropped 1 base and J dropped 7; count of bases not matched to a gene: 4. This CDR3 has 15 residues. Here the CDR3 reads CASSLLGQGGQPQHF. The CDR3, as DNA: TGTGCCAGCAGTTTATTAGGACAGGGGGGACAGCCCCAGCATTTT. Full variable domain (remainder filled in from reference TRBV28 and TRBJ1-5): DVKVTQSSRYLVKRTGEKVFLECVQDMDHENMFWYRQDPGLGLRLIYFSYDVKMKEKGDIPEGYSVSREKKERFSLILESASTNQTSMYLCASSLLGQGGQPQHFGDGTRLSIL.

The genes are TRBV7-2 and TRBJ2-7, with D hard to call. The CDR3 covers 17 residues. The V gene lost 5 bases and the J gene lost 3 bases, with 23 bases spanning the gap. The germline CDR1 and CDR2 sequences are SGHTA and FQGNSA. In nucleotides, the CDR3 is TGTGCCAGCAGCGCCGTTCTTACAGAAGGCCTTAACTACGAGCAGTACTTC. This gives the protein CASSAVLTEGLNYEQYF.

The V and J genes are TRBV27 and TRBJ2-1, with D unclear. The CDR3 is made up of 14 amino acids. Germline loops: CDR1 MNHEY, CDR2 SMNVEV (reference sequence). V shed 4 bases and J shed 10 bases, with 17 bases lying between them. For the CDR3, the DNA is TGTGCCAGCAGTTCCCCGACTGGGCCCAGGGAGCAGTTCTTC. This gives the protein CASSSPTGPREQFF.

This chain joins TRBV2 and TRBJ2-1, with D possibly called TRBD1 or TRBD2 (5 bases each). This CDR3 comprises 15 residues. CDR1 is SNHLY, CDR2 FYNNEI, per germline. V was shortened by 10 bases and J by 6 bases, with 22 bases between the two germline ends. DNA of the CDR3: TGTGCCATTCCCCGGGGAGAACTGGGGCCCAATGAGCAGTTCTTC. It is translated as CAIPRGELGPNEQFF.

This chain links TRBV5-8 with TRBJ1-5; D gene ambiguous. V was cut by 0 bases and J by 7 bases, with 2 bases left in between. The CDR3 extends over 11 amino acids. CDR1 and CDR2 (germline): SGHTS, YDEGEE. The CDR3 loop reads CASSLGQPQHF. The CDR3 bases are TGTGCCAGCAGCTTGGGCCAGCCCCAGCATTTT.

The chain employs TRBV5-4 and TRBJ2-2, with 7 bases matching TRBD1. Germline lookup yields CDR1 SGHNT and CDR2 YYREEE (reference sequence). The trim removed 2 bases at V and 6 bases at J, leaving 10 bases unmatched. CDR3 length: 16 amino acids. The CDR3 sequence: CASSFDRVPFPGELFF. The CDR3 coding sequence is TGTGCCAGCAGCTTCGACAGGGTCCCGTTTCCCGGGGAGCTGTTTTTT.

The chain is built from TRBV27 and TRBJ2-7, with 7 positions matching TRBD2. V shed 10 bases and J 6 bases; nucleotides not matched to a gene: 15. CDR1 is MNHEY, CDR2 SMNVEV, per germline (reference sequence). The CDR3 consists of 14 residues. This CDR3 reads CATKMWRESLEQYV. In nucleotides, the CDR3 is TGTGCCACTAAGATGTGGCGGGAGTCGCTCGAGCAGTACGTC.

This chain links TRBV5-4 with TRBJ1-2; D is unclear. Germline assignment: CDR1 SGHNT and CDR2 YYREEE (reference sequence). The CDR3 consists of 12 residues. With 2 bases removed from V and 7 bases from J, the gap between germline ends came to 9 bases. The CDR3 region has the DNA TGTGCCAGCAGCTTCGGCTCTTCTGGCTACACCTTC. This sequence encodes CASSFGSSGYTF. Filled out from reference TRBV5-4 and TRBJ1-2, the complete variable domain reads ETGVTQSPTHLIKTRGQQVTLRCSSQSGHNTVSWYQQALGQGPQFIFQYYREEENGRGNFPPRFSGLQFPNYSSELNVNALELDDSALYLCASSFGSSGYTFGSGTRLTVV.

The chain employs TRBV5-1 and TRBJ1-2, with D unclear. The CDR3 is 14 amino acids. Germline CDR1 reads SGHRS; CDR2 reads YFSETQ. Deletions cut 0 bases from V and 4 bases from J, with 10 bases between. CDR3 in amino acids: CASSLEVTPYGYTF. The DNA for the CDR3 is TGCGCCAGCAGCTTGGAGGTAACCCCCTATGGCTACACCTTC.

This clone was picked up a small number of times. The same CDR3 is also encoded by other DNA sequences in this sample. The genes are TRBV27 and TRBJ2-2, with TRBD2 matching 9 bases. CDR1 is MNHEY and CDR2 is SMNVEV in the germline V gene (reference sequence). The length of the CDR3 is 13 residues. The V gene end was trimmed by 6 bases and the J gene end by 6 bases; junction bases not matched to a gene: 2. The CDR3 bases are TGTGCCAGCAGCCTAGCGGGGTCCGGGGAGCTGTTTTTT. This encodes CASSLAGSGELFF.

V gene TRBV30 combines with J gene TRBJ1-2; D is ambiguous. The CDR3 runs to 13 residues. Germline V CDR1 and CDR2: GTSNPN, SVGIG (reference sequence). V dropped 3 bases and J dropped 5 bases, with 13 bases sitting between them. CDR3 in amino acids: CAWRAAATYGYTF. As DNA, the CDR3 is TGTGCCTGGAGGGCCGCGGCAACATATGGCTACACCTTC.

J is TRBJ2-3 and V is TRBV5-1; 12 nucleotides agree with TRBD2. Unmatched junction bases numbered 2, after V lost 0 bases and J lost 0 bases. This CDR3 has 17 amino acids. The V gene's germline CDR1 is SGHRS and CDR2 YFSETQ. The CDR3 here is CASSLVGLAGSTDTQYF. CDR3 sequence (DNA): TGCGCCAGCAGCTTGGTTGGACTAGCGGGAAGCACAGATACGCAGTATTTT.